Listed here is a single T cell receptor (beta chain). The PCR employed 60 Vbeta primers together with 13 Jbeta primers. Using immunoSEQ multiplex PCR, the repertoire was profiled, and TCRdb retains in-frame clones only, with some absent. The sample records 180,000 or so clones, 75% to 90% being singletons. This entry comes from a study of cytomegalovirus exposure and HLA in healthy donors. The TCR was taken from a woman between 45 and 65 years old in good health and CMV-seropositive. The sample consisted of PBMCs.

The CDR3, as DNA: TGTGCCAGCAGCTTAGGACTAGCGGGGGGGGGTGAGCAGTTCTTC. It specifies CASSLGLAGGGEQFF. This chain uses TRBV7-9 with TRBJ2-1; TRBD2 agrees at 14 bases. CDR1 and CDR2 (germline): SEHNR, FQNEAQ (reference sequence). This CDR3 spans 15 amino acids. The J segment lost 9 bases and the V segment lost 1 base, leaving 2 bases of the junction unmatched.